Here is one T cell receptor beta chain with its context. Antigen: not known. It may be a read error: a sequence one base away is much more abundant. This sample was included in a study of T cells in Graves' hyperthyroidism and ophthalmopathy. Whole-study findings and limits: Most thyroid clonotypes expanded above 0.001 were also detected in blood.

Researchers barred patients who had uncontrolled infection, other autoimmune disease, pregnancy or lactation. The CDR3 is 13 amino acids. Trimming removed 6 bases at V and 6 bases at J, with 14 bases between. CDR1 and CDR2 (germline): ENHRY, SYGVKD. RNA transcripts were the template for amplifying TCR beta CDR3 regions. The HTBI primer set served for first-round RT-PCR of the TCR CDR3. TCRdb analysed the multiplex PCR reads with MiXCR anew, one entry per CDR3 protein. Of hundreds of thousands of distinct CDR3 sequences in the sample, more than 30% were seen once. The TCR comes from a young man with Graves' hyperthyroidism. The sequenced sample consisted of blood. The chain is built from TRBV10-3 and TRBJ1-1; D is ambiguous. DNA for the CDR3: TGTGCCATCAGGGCCCCCGATCAGTCTGAAGCTTTCTTT. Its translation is CAIRAPDQSEAFF.